This T cell receptor beta chain was observed in a study of blood T cell repertoires in COVID-19. This clone was recorded once. Assay used: immunoSEQ multiplex PCR; TCRdb lists only in-frame clones, some missing. The table shows about 76,000 clones, with approximately 80% occurring only once. The specimen sequenced was peripheral blood. The clonotype was recovered from a woman aged 55-69 years with acute or convalescent COVID-19.

The CDR3 DNA follows: TGTGCCAGCAGTCCCGCGACAGGGGGCCTCAGTCAGCCCCAGCATTTT. Translated, it gives CASSPATGGLSQPQHF. The rearrangement uses TRBV28 and TRBJ1-5; 10 bases fit TRBD1. The germline gives CDR1 MDHEN, CDR2 SYDVKM. CDR3 length equals 16 residues. V was pared by 5 bases and J by 6 bases, with 10 bases of the junction left unmatched.